This section outlines one TCR beta chain sequence together with its context. Original methodology: Reference gene primer amplification yielded estimated nucleated cell counts. Clones were sequenced by immunoSEQ multiplex PCR, and TCRdb holds only the in-frame ones, with some missing. The V and J calls and clone size were taken over from that table, and D and trimming were inferred from the DNA. The sample consists of 85,000 to 130,000 clones, 70% to 75% of them appearing once. V was cut by 4 bases and J by 6 bases, with 6 bases left in between. CDR1 and CDR2 (germline): SNHLY, FYNNEI. The length of the CDR3 is 12 residues. The sample belongs to a study of blood T cell repertoires in COVID-19. On the study more broadly: Material from acute and convalescent COVID-19 was sourced from the United States, Italy and Spain. In each case, the material was cDNA or gDNA derived from T cells, B-cell-depleted T cells, or PBMCs.

This TCR derives from a human donor with acute or convalescent COVID-19. The donor label of this sample is uncertain. The chain has TRBV2 and TRBJ2-2, with D possibly matching TRBD2 (6 bases). Source material: peripheral blood. CDR3 sequence: CASSGGAGELFF. CDR3 sequence (DNA): TGTGCCAGCAGTGGGGGGGCCGGGGAGCTGTTTTTT.